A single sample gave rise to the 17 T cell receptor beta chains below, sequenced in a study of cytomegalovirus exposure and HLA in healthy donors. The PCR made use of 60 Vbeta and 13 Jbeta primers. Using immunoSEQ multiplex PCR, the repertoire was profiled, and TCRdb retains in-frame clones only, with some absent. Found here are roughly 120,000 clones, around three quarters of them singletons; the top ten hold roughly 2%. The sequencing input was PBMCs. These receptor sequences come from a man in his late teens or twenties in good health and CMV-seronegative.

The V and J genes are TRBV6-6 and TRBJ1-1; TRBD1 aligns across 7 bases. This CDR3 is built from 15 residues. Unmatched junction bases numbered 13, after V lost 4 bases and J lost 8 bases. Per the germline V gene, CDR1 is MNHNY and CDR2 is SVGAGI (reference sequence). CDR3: CASSSIRDSGREAFF. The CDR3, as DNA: TGTGCCAGCAGTTCCATCCGGGACAGCGGTCGGGAAGCTTTCTTT.

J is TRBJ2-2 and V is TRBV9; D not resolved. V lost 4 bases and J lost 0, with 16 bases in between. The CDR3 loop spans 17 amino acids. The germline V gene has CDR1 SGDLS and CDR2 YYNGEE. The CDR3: CASSYLYSSTNTGELFF. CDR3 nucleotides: TGTGCCAGCAGCTACCTTTACAGCTCGACGAACACCGGGGAGCTGTTTTTT.

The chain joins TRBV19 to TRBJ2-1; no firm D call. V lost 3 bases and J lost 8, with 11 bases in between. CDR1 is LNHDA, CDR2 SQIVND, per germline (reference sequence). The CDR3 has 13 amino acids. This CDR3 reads CASSIDWWDEQFF. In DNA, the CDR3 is TGTGCCAGTAGTATCGACTGGTGGGATGAGCAGTTCTTC.

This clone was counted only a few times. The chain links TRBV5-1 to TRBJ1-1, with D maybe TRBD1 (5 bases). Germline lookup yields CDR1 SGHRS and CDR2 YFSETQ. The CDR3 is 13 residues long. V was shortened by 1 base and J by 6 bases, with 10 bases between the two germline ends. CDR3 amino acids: CASSLLQGPEAFF. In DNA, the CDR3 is TGCGCCAGCAGCTTGCTTCAGGGCCCTGAAGCTTTCTTT.

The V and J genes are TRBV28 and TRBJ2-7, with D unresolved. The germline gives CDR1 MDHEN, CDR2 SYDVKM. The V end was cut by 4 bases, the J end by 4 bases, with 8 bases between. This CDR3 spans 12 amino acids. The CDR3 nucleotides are TGTGCCAGCAGTTCCCCCCATTACGAGCAGTACTTC. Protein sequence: CASSSPHYEQYF.

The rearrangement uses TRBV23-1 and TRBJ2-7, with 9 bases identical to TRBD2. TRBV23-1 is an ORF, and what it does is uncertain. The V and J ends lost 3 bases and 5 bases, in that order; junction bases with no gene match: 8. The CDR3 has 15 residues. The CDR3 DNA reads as TGCGCCAGCAGTCATATAGCGGGAGTCGGGAACGAGCAGTACGTC. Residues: CASSHIAGVGNEQYV.

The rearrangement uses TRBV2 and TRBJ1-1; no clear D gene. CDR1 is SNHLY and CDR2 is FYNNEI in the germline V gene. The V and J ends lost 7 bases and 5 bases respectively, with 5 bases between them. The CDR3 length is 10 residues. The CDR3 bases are TGTGCCAGCATCTTGACTGAAGCTTTCTTT. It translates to CASILTEAFF.

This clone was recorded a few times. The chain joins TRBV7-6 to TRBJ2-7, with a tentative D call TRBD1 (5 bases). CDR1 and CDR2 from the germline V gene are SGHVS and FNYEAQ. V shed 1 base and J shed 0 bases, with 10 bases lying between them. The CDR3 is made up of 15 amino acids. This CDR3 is CASSLGQGNSYEQYF. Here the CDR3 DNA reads TGTGCCAGCAGCTTAGGTCAGGGCAACTCCTACGAGCAGTACTTC.

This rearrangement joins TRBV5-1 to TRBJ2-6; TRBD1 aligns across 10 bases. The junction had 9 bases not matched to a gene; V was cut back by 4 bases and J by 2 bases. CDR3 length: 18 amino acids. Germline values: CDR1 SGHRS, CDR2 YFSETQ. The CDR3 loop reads CASSPRTGGATGANVLTF. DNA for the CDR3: TGCGCCAGCAGCCCGAGGACAGGGGGAGCCACTGGGGCCAACGTCCTGACTTTC.

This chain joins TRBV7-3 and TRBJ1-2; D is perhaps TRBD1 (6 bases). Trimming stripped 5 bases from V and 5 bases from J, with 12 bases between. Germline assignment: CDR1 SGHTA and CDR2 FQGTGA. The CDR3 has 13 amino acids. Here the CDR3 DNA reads TGTGCCAGCAGCCCTGGACAGCAGTATGGCTACACCTTC. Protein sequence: CASSPGQQYGYTF.

This chain's CDR3 is CASSSGTGVTSQHF. In DNA, the CDR3 is TGTGCCAGCAGCTCCGGGACAGGGGTTACGTCCCAGCATTTT. This chain uses TRBV5-6 with TRBJ1-5; TRBD1 aligns across 10 bases. Germline V gives CDR1 SGHDT, CDR2 YYEEEE. V was clipped by 3 bases and J by 11 bases; unmatched bases: 8. The CDR3 totals 14 residues.

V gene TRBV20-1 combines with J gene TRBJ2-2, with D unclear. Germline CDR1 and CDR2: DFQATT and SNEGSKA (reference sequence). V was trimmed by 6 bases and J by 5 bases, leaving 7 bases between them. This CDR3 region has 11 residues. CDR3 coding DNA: TGCAGTGCGAGGAAGACCGGGGAGCTGTTTTTT. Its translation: CSARKTGELFF.

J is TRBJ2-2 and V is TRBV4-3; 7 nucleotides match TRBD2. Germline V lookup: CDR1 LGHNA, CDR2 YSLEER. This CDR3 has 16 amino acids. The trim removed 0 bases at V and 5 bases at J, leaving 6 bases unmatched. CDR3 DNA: TGCGCCAGCAGCCAAGATCATGGGGGGGGTACCGGGGAGCTGTTTTTT. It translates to CASSQDHGGGTGELFF.

CDR3 bases: TGTGCCAGCACCACGAGGGCTAGCGTAGCCGGGGAGCTGTTTTTT. As protein: CASTTRASVAGELFF. V is TRBV2 and J is TRBJ2-2; weak D call: TRBD2 (6 bases). Trimming pared 7 bases from V and 6 bases from J, leaving 18 bases between. The CDR3 length is 15 residues. Germline V gene lookup returns CDR1 SNHLY and CDR2 FYNNEI.

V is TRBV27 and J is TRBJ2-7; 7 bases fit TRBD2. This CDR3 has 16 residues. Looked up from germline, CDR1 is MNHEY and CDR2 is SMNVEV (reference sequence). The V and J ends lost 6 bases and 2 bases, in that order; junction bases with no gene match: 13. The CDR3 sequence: CASSEGRAGRTYEQYF. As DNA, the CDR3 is TGTGCCAGCAGCGAGGGAAGAGCGGGAAGGACCTACGAGCAGTACTTC.

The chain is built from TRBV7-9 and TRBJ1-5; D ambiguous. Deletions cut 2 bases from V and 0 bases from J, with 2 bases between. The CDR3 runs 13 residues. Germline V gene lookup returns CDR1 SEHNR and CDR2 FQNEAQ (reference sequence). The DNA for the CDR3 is TGTGCCAGCAGCTTACTTAGCAATCAGCCCCAGCATTTT. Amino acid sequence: CASSLLSNQPQHF.

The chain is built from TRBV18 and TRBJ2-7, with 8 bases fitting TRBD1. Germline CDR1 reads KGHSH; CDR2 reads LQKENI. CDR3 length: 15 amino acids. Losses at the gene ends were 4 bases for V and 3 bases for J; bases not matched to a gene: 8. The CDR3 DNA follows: TGTGCCAGCTCACTCGGACAGGGAGACGGCTACGAGCAGTACTTC. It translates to CASSLGQGDGYEQYF.